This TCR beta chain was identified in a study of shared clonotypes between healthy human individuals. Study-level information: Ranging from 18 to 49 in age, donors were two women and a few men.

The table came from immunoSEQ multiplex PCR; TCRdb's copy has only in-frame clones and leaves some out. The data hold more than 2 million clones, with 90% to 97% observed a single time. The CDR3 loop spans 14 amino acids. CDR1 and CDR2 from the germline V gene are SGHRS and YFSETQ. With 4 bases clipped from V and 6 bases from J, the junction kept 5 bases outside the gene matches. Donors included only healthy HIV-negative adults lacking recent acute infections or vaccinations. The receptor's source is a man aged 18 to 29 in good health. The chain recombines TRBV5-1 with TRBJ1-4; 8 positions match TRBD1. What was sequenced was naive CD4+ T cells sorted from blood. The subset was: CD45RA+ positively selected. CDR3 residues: CASSRQGRDEKLFF. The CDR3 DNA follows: TGCGCCAGCAGCCGACAGGGGCGGGATGAAAAACTGTTTTTT. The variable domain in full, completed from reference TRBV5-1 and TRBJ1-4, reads KAGVTQTPRYLIKTRGQQVTLSCSPISGHRSVSWYQQTPGQGLQFLFEYFSETQRNKGNFPGRFSGRQFSNSRSEMNVSTLELGDSALYLCASSRQGRDEKLFFGSGTQLSVL.